This T cell receptor (beta chain) comes out of a study of control samples from healthy donors and cancer patients. Trimming left V 3 bases short and J 3 bases short, with 2 bases between. This CDR3 has 12 residues. Germline loops: CDR1 SGHNT, CDR2 YENEEA. Some clones are missing from TCRdb's copy, which holds only in-frame ones; the method was immunoSEQ multiplex PCR. The data show around 30,000 clones, with approximately 90% seen just once and around 15% held by the top ten. Material for sequencing was PBMCs. This chain links TRBV11-3 with TRBJ2-2; D gene ambiguous. The TCR comes from a man in his forties or fifties with lung cancer. CDR3 in amino acids: CASSFDTGELFF. CDR3 bases: TGTGCCAGCAGCTTTGACACCGGGGAGCTGTTTTTT.